This TCR beta chain was recorded in a study of T cells in Graves' hyperthyroidism and ophthalmopathy. This clonotype was counted at least ten times. The antigen remains unidentified. Those with hyperthyroidism were 18 to 65 years old, newly diagnosed, and ill for under 2 months. Amplified regions were TCR beta CDR3 sequences from RNA transcripts. The study used the HTBI primer set for a first-round RT-PCR of the TCR CDR3. TCRdb itself ran the multiplex PCR reads through MiXCR, one entry per CDR3 protein. The profile shows 300,000 to 400,000 distinct CDR3 sequences, 15% to 20% of them singletons. Broader study findings: Ophthalmopathy was predicted by the model a median of roughly 6.6 months ahead of onset. In the analysis, a 13 V-J model separated ophthalmopathy from stable hyperthyroidism.

This TCR came from a woman in her forties or fifties with Graves' hyperthyroidism. Sequencing was performed on blood.

The CDR3 sequence is CASSKGQGRGNEQFF. The CDR3 coding sequence is TGTGCCAGCAGCAAAGGACAGGGTAGGGGCAATGAGCAGTTCTTC. The chain recombines TRBV3-1 with TRBJ2-1; 8 positions agree with TRBD1. Per the germline V gene, CDR1 is LGHDT and CDR2 is YNNKEL (reference sequence). J was trimmed by 6 bases and V by 5 bases; bases with no gene match: 9. The CDR3 runs to 15 residues.